Listed below are T cell receptor beta chains from one sample, sequenced in a study of Ad26.COV2.S vaccination and SARS-CoV-2 variants. Measured with immunoSEQ multiplex PCR; TCRdb has only the in-frame clones, and not every one. The table has about 380,000 clones, about four fifths seen once. The source was peripheral blood, collected in a trial of Ad26.COV2.S vaccine versus placebo. The receptors stem from a person aged 18-60 years who received the Ad26.COV2.S COVID-19 vaccine or a placebo. Each CDR3 is given with its conserved first and last residue. Each record gives: V gene, D gene, clone size, J gene, CDR3 DNA, CDR3 protein. A D gene is named only where the DNA matches it firmly. Expanded clones are given a class, and other clones once, few, many or no size at all.

TRBV10-2,-,-,TRBJ2-5,TGCGCCAGCAGTGAGTCGGGTGTAGGGAGACAAGAGACCCAGTACTTC,CASSESGVGRQETQYF
TRBV29-1,-,few,TRBJ1-4,TGCAGCGTTGGGGATGGAAAACTGTTTTTT,CSVGDGKLFF
TRBV29-1,-,-,TRBJ2-2,TGCAGCGTTGAAGGCAGCTGGAACACCGGGGAGCTGTTTTTT,CSVEGSWNTGELFF
TRBV27,TRBD2,-,TRBJ2-7,TGTGCCAGCAGTACCAGACTAGCGGGATCCTACGAGCAGTACTTC,CASSTRLAGSYEQYF
TRBV2,-,once,TRBJ2-2,TGTGCCAGCACTCCGACCCAGACCGGGGAGCTGTTTTTT,CASTPTQTGELFF
TRBV25-1,-,-,TRBJ2-7,TGTGCCAGTTCGTGGGACAACTACGAGCAGTACTTC,CASSWDNYEQYF
TRBV9,-,-,TRBJ1-5,TGTGCCAGCAGCCCCAGAGGGGAAGTCAAACAGCCCCAGCATTTT,CASSPRGEVKQPQHF
TRBV18,-,-,TRBJ1-5,TGTGCCAGCTCACCGGTACCGGGTCAGCCCCAGCATTTT,CASSPVPGQPQHF
TRBV9,-,once,TRBJ1-5,TGTGCCAGCAGCGGCCGAGCGGGGGGGTATAGCAATCAGCCCCAGCATTTT,CASSGRAGGYSNQPQHF
TRBV2,TRBD2,-,TRBJ2-2,TGTGCACTCCGGACTAGCGGCACCGGGGAGCTGTTTTTT,CALRTSGTGELFF
TRBV18,-,-,TRBJ1-1,TGTGCCAGCTCACTAGTATTTCTAGATGGGGCTTTCTTT,CASSLVFLDGAFF
TRBV10-3,TRBD1,-,TRBJ1-2,TGTGCCACGGGGACAGCAAATAGTAACTATGGCTACACCTTC,CATGTANSNYGYTF
TRBV3-1/TRBV3-2,-,-,TRBJ1-1,TGTGCCAGCAGAACTTACAGCCGAGGGACTGAAGCTTTCTTT,CASRTYSRGTEAFF
TRBV3-1/TRBV3-2,-,-,TRBJ1-5,TGTGCCAGCAGCCAAGGGGCGTACCCCAATCAGCCCCAGCATTTT,CASSQGAYPNQPQHF
TRBV30,-,-,TRBJ1-2,TGTGCCTGGAGTGGACAGGTGACTAACTATGGCTACACCTTC,CAWSGQVTNYGYTF
TRBV15,-,-,TRBJ2-7,TGTGCCACCAGCAGAGATGAAGTCGAGCAGTACTTC,CATSRDEVEQYF
TRBV7-9,-,-,TRBJ2-1,TGTGCCAGCAGCCTGCGTCCGGACTGGCGGGTCTCTGAGCAGTTCTTC,CASSLRPDWRVSEQFF
TRBV5-1,-,-,TRBJ2-7,TGCGCCAGCAGCTTGGAACCGGGGGTCGAGCAGTACTTC,CASSLEPGVEQYF
TRBV5-1,TRBD1,-,TRBJ1-1,TGCGCCAGCTCATGGACAGGACGGTTGAACACTGAAGCTTTCTTT,CASSWTGRLNTEAFF
TRBV7-2,-,-,TRBJ2-5,TGTGCCAGCAGCTTAGCTCGGGGGCCCTCCGGAGAGACCCAGTACTTC,CASSLARGPSGETQYF
TRBV9,TRBD1,-,TRBJ2-7,TGTGCCAGCAGCGTAACGGGACAGGGTATATACGAGCAGTACTTC,CASSVTGQGIYEQYF
TRBV4-3,TRBD2,-,TRBJ2-7,TGCGCCAGCAGCCATGGACTAGCGGGTGCCTACGAGCAGTACTTC,CASSHGLAGAYEQYF
TRBV6-6,-,-,TRBJ1-1,TGTGCCAGCAGTTACCGGAATATGAACACTGAAGCTTTCTTT,CASSYRNMNTEAFF
TRBV4-2,TRBD1,-,TRBJ1-1,TGTGCCAGCAGAGGGGGACAGAGGATAGCTTTCTTT,CASRGGQRIAFF
TRBV2,TRBD2,-,TRBJ2-3,TGTGCCAGCAGTGTGATGGTTCTAGCGGGAGGAGGAGCGCAGTATTTT,CASSVMVLAGGGAQYF
TRBV6-5,-,-,TRBJ1-2,TGTGCCAGCAGTTACGGGGAGTTGGGTGGCTACACCTTC,CASSYGELGGYTF
TRBV4-1,-,-,TRBJ2-2,TGCGCCAGCAGCCAAGAGTACACCGGGGAGCTGTTTTTT,CASSQEYTGELFF
TRBV4-2,TRBD2,-,TRBJ2-2,TGTGCCAGCAGCCAACTAGCGGGAGCATATGGGGAGCTGTTTTTT,CASSQLAGAYGELFF
TRBV7-9,TRBD1,-,TRBJ2-5,TGTGCCAGCAGCTTAACAGGGGCACAAGAGACCCAGTACTTC,CASSLTGAQETQYF
TRBV5-6,TRBD2,few,TRBJ2-7,TGTGCCAGCAGCTTGGGGTTGCGGGGGGGCCGAGACGAGCAGTACTTC,CASSLGLRGGRDEQYF
TRBV6-6,TRBD1,-,TRBJ2-3,TGTGCCACCACCCGGGACAGGGTTATAGATACGCAGTATTTT,CATTRDRVIDTQYF
TRBV5-4,TRBD2,-,TRBJ2-5,TGTGCCAGCAGCGGAGCCGGGACTACCCAAGAGACCCAGTACTTC,CASSGAGTTQETQYF
TRBV2,-,-,TRBJ2-3,TGTGCCAGCAGTGCCCTAACTGCCACCCCTAGCACAGATACGCAGTATTTT,CASSALTATPSTDTQYF
TRBV5-6,-,once,TRBJ1-2,TGTGCCAGCAGCCCCCCAGGATCCGTGTTCTATGGCTACACCTTC,CASSPPGSVFYGYTF
TRBV27,TRBD1,-,TRBJ1-3,TGTGCCAGCAGTGCGGGACAGGGGTCCGGAAACACCATATATTTT,CASSAGQGSGNTIYF
TRBV7-2,TRBD2,-,TRBJ2-3,TGTGCCAGCAGCTCCTGGGGACTAGCGGGGCTGAGCACAGATACGCAGTATTTT,CASSSWGLAGLSTDTQYF
TRBV2,TRBD1,-,TRBJ2-1,TGTGCCAGCAGTGAAGCTTCCGGGACAGGCCATGAGCAGTTCTTC,CASSEASGTGHEQFF
TRBV2,TRBD2,-,TRBJ2-1,TGTGCCAGCAATACCTTCCCGGGACTAGCGGGGGTACACAATGAGCAGTTCTTC,CASNTFPGLAGVHNEQFF
TRBV6-6,TRBD2,-,TRBJ2-5,TGTGCCAGCAGTTACGGCGGGGGGGCCTTAGAGACCCAGTACTTC,CASSYGGGALETQYF
TRBV5-5,-,-,TRBJ1-2,TGTGCCAGCAGCTTGGCCCCCGACCCTAACTATGGCTACACCTTC,CASSLAPDPNYGYTF
TRBV10-3,TRBD2,-,TRBJ2-3,TGTGCCATCAGTGGCAGCGGGGGGGGCACAGATACGCAGTATTTT,CAISGSGGGTDTQYF
TRBV6-5,-,few,TRBJ1-2,TGTGCCAGCAGTTACCAGGGCACTGTGATAAGCTACACCTTC,CASSYQGTVISYTF
TRBV7-2,-,-,TRBJ1-4,TGTGCCAGCAGCCGGGATACAGGGTCAACTAATGAAAAACTGTTTTTT,CASSRDTGSTNEKLFF
TRBV15,TRBD2,-,TRBJ2-1,TGTGCCACCAGCAGAACTAGACTAGCGGTATTCAATGAGCAGTTCTTC,CATSRTRLAVFNEQFF
TRBV11-2,-,-,TRBJ1-1,TGTGCCAGCAGCTCAAGGACAGTTTTTAACACTGAAGCTTTCTTT,CASSSRTVFNTEAFF
TRBV6-1,-,-,TRBJ2-1,TGTGCCAGCAGTGAAGGCGTCCGCCTAGCCTATCCCTACAATGAGCAGTTCTTC,CASSEGVRLAYPYNEQFF
TRBV5-4,-,-,TRBJ1-6,TGTGCCAGCGCGGGTCAGACCAATTCACCCCTCCACTTT,CASAGQTNSPLHF
TRBV6-5,-,-,TRBJ1-1,TGTGCCAGCAGTTACGTTGGGTCTGGCACTGAAGCTTTCTTT,CASSYVGSGTEAFF